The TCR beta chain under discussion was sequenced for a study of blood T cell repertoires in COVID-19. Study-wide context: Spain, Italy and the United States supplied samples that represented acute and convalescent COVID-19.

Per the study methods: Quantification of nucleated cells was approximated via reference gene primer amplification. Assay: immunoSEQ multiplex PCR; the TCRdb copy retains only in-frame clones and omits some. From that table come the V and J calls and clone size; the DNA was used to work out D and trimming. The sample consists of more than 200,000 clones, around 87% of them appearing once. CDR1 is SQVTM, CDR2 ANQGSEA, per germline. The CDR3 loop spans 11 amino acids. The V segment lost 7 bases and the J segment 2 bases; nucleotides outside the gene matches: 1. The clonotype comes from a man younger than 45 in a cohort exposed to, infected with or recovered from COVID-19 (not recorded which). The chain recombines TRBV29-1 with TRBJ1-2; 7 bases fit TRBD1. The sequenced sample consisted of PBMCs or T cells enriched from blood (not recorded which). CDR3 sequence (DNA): TGCAGCGGGGGACAGAACTATGGCTACACCTTC. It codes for CSGGQNYGYTF.